What follows are 31 T cell receptor beta chains derived from one specimen sequenced in a study of control samples from healthy donors and cancer patients. The protocol was immunoSEQ multiplex PCR, while the TCRdb copy is restricted to in-frame clones and leaves out a portion. Here the sample spans 90,000 or so clones, about 87% being singletons. Sequencing used blood. The receptors were sampled from a woman in her 70s in good health.

This clone was picked up a small number of times. The rearrangement links TRBV7-8 to TRBJ2-4; D is possibly TRBD1 (6 bases). The CDR3 contains 18 residues. Germline lookup yields CDR1 SGHVS and CDR2 FQNEAQ. Deletions cut 2 bases from V and 0 bases from J, with 17 bases between. CDR3 sequence: CASSLLGQRVLAKNIQYF. The CDR3 DNA sequence: TGTGCCAGCAGCTTACTTGGACAGCGAGTTTTAGCCAAAAACATTCAGTACTTC.

The CDR3 sequence: CASSPSGRAGTDTQYF. The CDR3 nucleotides read TGTGCCAGCAGCCCTAGCGGGAGGGCCGGGACAGATACGCAGTATTTT. This chain connects TRBV5-4 to TRBJ2-3, with 12 positions matching TRBD2. Germline V gene sequence: CDR1 SGHNT, CDR2 YYREEE (reference sequence). V shed 4 bases and J 3 bases; nucleotides not matched to a gene: 6. This CDR3 region has 16 residues.

V and J are TRBV5-6 and TRBJ1-2; D call uncertain. The CDR3 is made up of 14 amino acids. Germline V gene data show CDR1 as SGHDT and CDR2 as YYEEEE. V lost 8 bases and J lost 3, with 17 bases in between. The CDR3 protein is CASHPPDLDYGYTF. Written as DNA, the CDR3 is TGTGCCAGTCATCCCCCGGATTTGGACTATGGCTACACCTTC. Complete variable domain (other parts from reference TRBV5-6 and TRBJ1-2): DAGVTQSPTHLIKTRGQQVTLRCSPKSGHDTVSWYQQALGQGPQFIFQYYEEEERQRGNFPDRFSGHQFPNYSSELNVNALLLGDSALYLCASHPPDLDYGYTFGSGTRLTVV.

The genes are TRBV7-6 and TRBJ1-1; 8 bases match TRBD1. This CDR3 spans 16 amino acids. Trimming cost V 5 bases and J 1 base; bases outside gene matches: 9. Germline V gene data show CDR1 as SGHVS and CDR2 as FNYEAQ. CDR3 DNA sequence: TGTGCCAGCAGCGCCCGAGCAGGGGGCTCGAACACTGAAGCTTTCTTT. Its translation is CASSARAGGSNTEAFF.

The rearrangement links TRBV5-4 to TRBJ2-7; D is unresolved. This CDR3 region has 14 residues. V lost 4 bases and J lost 3, with 14 bases in between. Per the germline V gene, CDR1 is SGHNT and CDR2 is YYREEE (reference sequence). CDR3 residues: CASSAYTTLYEQYF. DNA for the CDR3: TGTGCCAGCAGCGCATATACTACCCTCTACGAGCAGTACTTC.

V usage is TRBV3-1 (or the pseudogene TRBV3-2) and J usage is TRBJ1-2; D might be TRBD1 (5 bases). From germline, CDR1 is LGHDT and CDR2 YNNKEL (reference sequence). Trimming removed 4 bases from V and 1 base from J, with 13 bases in between. CDR3 length: 15 amino acids. This CDR3 reads CASSPGTAVNYGYTF. The DNA for the CDR3 is TGTGCCAGCAGCCCCGGGACCGCGGTTAACTATGGCTACACCTTC.

This chain links TRBV5-4 with TRBJ1-1; no clear D gene. This CDR3 is 14 amino acids long. The V and J ends lost 1 base and 5 bases respectively, with 12 bases between them. Germline lookup yields CDR1 SGHNT and CDR2 YYREEE (reference sequence). In DNA, the CDR3 is TGTGCCAGCAGCTTGACAGCCGGGCGGACTGAAGCTTTCTTT. Its translation: CASSLTAGRTEAFF.

The chain combines TRBV4-3 with TRBJ1-6, with unresolved D. V lost 5 bases to trimming and J lost 4 bases, with 12 bases between them. Germline lookup yields CDR1 LGHNA and CDR2 YSLEER. The CDR3 length is 15 residues. In nucleotides, the CDR3 is TGCGCCAGCAGCGTCGACGGAGCTTATAATTCACCCCTCCACTTT. Its protein product is CASSVDGAYNSPLHF.

This chain uses TRBV18 with TRBJ2-3; D remains unclear. Germline V CDR1 and CDR2: KGHSH, LQKENI. Trimming took 5 bases from V and 2 from J, leaving 5 bases between them. The CDR3 runs 12 residues. CDR3 in DNA: TGTGCCAGCTCAGGAACCACAGATACGCAGTATTTT. Protein product: CASSGTTDTQYF.

J is TRBJ1-1 and V is TRBV28; D uncertain. Germline loops: CDR1 MDHEN, CDR2 SYDVKM. V was shortened by 7 bases and J by 6 bases, with 18 bases between the two germline ends. CDR3 length: 14 amino acids. The CDR3 reads CASNPWRAAPEAFF. The DNA of the CDR3 is TGTGCCAGCAACCCATGGAGGGCAGCACCTGAAGCTTTCTTT.

The chain links TRBV19 to TRBJ2-5; 11 bases fit TRBD2. The CDR3 has 16 residues. Looked up from germline, CDR1 is LNHDA and CDR2 is SQIVND (reference sequence). J was trimmed by 3 bases and V by 5 bases; bases with no gene match: 8. Here the CDR3 reads CASSPTSGNREETQYF. Written as DNA, the CDR3 is TGTGCCAGTAGTCCGACTAGCGGGAATCGTGAAGAGACCCAGTACTTC.

This chain uses TRBV18 with TRBJ1-1, with 9 nucleotides matching TRBD1. Per the germline V gene, CDR1 is KGHSH and CDR2 is LQKENI. The CDR3 runs to 15 residues. Losses at the gene ends were 0 bases for V and 4 bases for J; bases not matched to a gene: 3. This CDR3 is CASSPPDRGSTEAFF. The CDR3 DNA reads as TGTGCCAGCTCACCACCGGACAGGGGAAGCACTGAAGCTTTCTTT.

The V call is TRBV6-6, the J call TRBJ1-6; TRBD1 agrees at 9 bases. The length of the CDR3 is 18 residues. CDR1 MNHNY and CDR2 SVGAGI come from the germline V gene (reference sequence). V was pared by 5 bases and J by 9 bases, with 17 bases of the junction left unmatched. CDR3 bases: TGTGCCAGCAGTCAGACGCCCGGGACAGGGAATTTCGGTTCACCCCTCCACTTT. As protein: CASSQTPGTGNFGSPLHF.

The chain uses TRBV9 and TRBJ2-7, with D possibly TRBD1 on 5 matching bases. The CDR3 length is 13 residues. V lost 1 base and J 5 bases, leaving 10 bases between the germline ends. Germline V CDR1 and CDR2: SGDLS, YYNGEE. The CDR3 sequence is CASSVWGSDEQYF. For the CDR3, the DNA is TGTGCCAGCAGCGTATGGGGCAGCGACGAGCAGTACTTC.

The CDR3 DNA sequence: TGTGCCAGCAGCTTGGCCCGGACAGGGGGCGGTGAGCAGTTCTTC. It yields the protein CASSLARTGGGEQFF. The V and J genes are TRBV7-8 and TRBJ2-1, with 11 bases lining up with TRBD1. V lost 3 bases to trimming and J lost 9 bases; unmatched junction nucleotides: 7. CDR3 size: 15 residues. Germline V gene lookup returns CDR1 SGHVS and CDR2 FQNEAQ. The variable domain in full, completed from reference TRBV7-8 and TRBJ2-1, reads GAGVSQSPRYKVAKRGQDVALRCDPISGHVSLFWYQQALGQGPEFLTYFQNEAQLDKSGLPSDRFFAERPEGSVSTLKIQRTQQEDSAVYLCASSLARTGGGEQFFGPGTRLTVL.

The V call is TRBV6-2 or TRBV6-3, the J call TRBJ1-5; D gene uncertain. Germline CDR1 MNHEY, CDR2 SVGEGT. This CDR3 is 16 amino acids long. Trimming removed 0 bases at V and 3 bases at J, with 12 bases between. The CDR3 nucleotides are TGTGCCAGCAGTTACTCGGCCCATAAATACAATCAGCCCCAGCATTTT. Its protein is CASSYSAHKYNQPQHF.

The CDR3: CASSPFGAATDQPQHF. The CDR3 nucleotides read TGTGCCAGCAGCCCTTTCGGGGCAGCGACGGATCAGCCCCAGCATTTT. This chain connects TRBV3-1 (or the pseudogene TRBV3-2) to TRBJ1-5, with D perhaps TRBD1 (5 bases). The CDR3 totals 16 residues. CDR1 LGHDT and CDR2 YNNKEL come from the germline V gene (reference sequence). V lost 4 bases, J lost 5 bases, and 18 bases lay in between.

The chain links TRBV6-5 to TRBJ1-2; 9 positions match TRBD1. The CDR3 is 14 residues long. The germline V gene encodes CDR1 MNHEY and CDR2 SVGAGI. Losses at the gene ends were 6 bases for V and 7 bases for J; bases not matched to a gene: 9. The CDR3, as DNA: TGTGCCAGCAGGCAAACAGGGGGCGCTTCTGGCTACACCTTC. The encoded protein is CASRQTGGASGYTF.

The sample holds a few counts of this clone. This chain's CDR3 is CASSEWETANYGYTF. CDR3 DNA: TGTGCCAGCAGTGAATGGGAAACAGCTAACTATGGCTACACCTTC. The chain combines TRBV2 with TRBJ1-2; D uncertain. Germline V gene data show CDR1 as SNHLY and CDR2 as FYNNEI. V was shortened by 2 bases and J by 0 bases, with 10 bases between the two germline ends. CDR3 length: 15 residues.

The rearrangement joins TRBV15 to TRBJ1-2; 9 bases line up with TRBD1. J gave up 5 bases and V 5 bases, and 6 bases lay outside the gene matches. The length of the CDR3 is 14 residues. CDR1 LNHNV and CDR2 YYDKDF come from the germline V gene (reference sequence). CDR3 in DNA: TGTGCCACCAGCGCTGGGGGACAGGGATATGGCTACACCTTC. This translates into CATSAGGQGYGYTF.

This sequence joins TRBV3-1 (or the pseudogene TRBV3-2) and TRBJ2-5; 9 bases line up with TRBD1. The CDR3 runs 15 residues. The germline CDR1 and CDR2 sequences are LGHDT and YNNKEL (reference sequence). J was trimmed by 5 bases and V by 2 bases; bases with no gene match: 6. CDR3 amino acids: CASSQRGQGMETQYF. CDR3 nucleotides: TGTGCCAGCAGCCAAAGGGGACAGGGTATGGAGACCCAGTACTTC.

The chain recombines TRBV5-1 with TRBJ1-6; 9 bases fit TRBD1. Germline values: CDR1 SGHRS, CDR2 YFSETQ. The CDR3 has 14 residues. Trimming removed 4 bases from V and 10 bases from J; junction bases left unmatched: 6. In DNA form, the CDR3 reads TGCGCCAGCAGCCTGGGACAGGGTTCATCACCCCTCCACTTT. Its translation is CASSLGQGSSPLHF.

V is TRBV5-1 and J is TRBJ1-1, with D tentatively TRBD1 (5 bases). CDR1 is SGHRS and CDR2 is YFSETQ in the germline V gene. The CDR3 totals 15 residues. Trimming left V 0 bases short and J 1 base short, with 10 bases between. The CDR3 here is CASSLAGTQNTEAFF. Written as DNA, the CDR3 is TGCGCCAGCAGCTTGGCAGGGACCCAGAACACTGAAGCTTTCTTT.

The CDR3 nucleotides are TGTGCCAGCAGCGTAGGGGGGACCTACATGAACACTGAAGCTTTCTTT. Translation: CASSVGGTYMNTEAFF. The rearrangement links TRBV9 to TRBJ1-1, with D perhaps TRBD1 (5 bases). The germline V gene has CDR1 SGDLS and CDR2 YYNGEE. There are 16 residues in the CDR3. Trimming left V 0 bases short and J 0 bases short, with 12 bases between. Variable domain in full (rest from reference TRBV9 and TRBJ1-1): DSGVTQTPKHLITATGQRVTLRCSPRSGDLSVYWYQQSLDQGLQFLIQYYNGEERAKGNILERFSAQQFPDLHSELNLSSLELGDSALYFCASSVGGTYMNTEAFFGQGTRLTVV.

This chain uses TRBV5-1 with TRBJ2-5, with D unresolved. Germline CDR1 reads SGHRS; CDR2 reads YFSETQ. The V and J ends lost 2 bases and 5 bases respectively, with 10 bases between them. The CDR3 consists of 13 residues. CDR3 protein: CASSFRTTETQYF. The CDR3 nucleotides read TGCGCCAGCAGCTTTCGAACGACGGAGACCCAGTACTTC.

The gene calls are TRBV10-3 and TRBJ2-6; D is ambiguous. The CDR3 has 13 residues. Germline-derived CDR1 and CDR2 are ENHRY and SYGVKD. Between the trimmed V and J ends, which lost 3 bases and 4 bases, there was a span of 4 bases. DNA of the CDR3: TGTGCCATCAGTGAATCCGGGGCCAACGTCCTGACTTTC. Its translation is CAISESGANVLTF.

The chain recombines TRBV5-4 with TRBJ1-1; TRBD1 matches 10 bases. Losses at the gene ends were 6 bases for V and 6 bases for J; bases not matched to a gene: 8. Germline loops: CDR1 SGHNT, CDR2 YYREEE (reference sequence). CDR3 length: 14 residues. CDR3 region: CASTLRQGAAEAFF. The CDR3 DNA reads as TGTGCCAGCACCCTCCGACAGGGGGCCGCTGAAGCTTTCTTT.

V and J are TRBV9 and TRBJ1-1, with D hard to call. The V gene lost 1 base and the J gene lost 1 base, with 20 bases spanning the gap. CDR3 length equals 18 residues. CDR1 is SGDLS and CDR2 is YYNGEE in the germline V gene. This chain's CDR3 is CASSVSARPDLENTEAFF. The CDR3 DNA is TGTGCCAGCAGCGTATCCGCGCGTCCTGATCTGGAGAACACTGAAGCTTTCTTT.

The V and J genes are TRBV4-3 and TRBJ2-5; a weak D match, TRBD1 (6 bases). The CDR3 has 14 amino acids. The V end was cut by 3 bases, the J end by 5 bases, with 13 bases between. Germline lookup yields CDR1 LGHNA and CDR2 YSLEER. The CDR3 is CASSQQGHGETQYF. The CDR3 DNA is TGCGCCAGCAGCCAGCAGGGGCATGGTGAGACCCAGTACTTC.

The chain employs TRBV7-2 and TRBJ2-4, with D perhaps TRBD2 (5 bases). The germline CDR1 and CDR2 sequences are SGHTA and FQGNSA. V lost 2 bases to trimming and J lost 6 bases, with 11 bases between them. The CDR3 runs to 14 residues. This CDR3 is CASSLLASRNIQYF. The CDR3 nucleotides read TGTGCCAGCAGCTTATTAGCTAGCCGAAACATTCAGTACTTC.

This clone has a single count. V usage is TRBV30 and J usage is TRBJ2-5; D is undetermined. CDR3 length: 13 residues. CDR1 and CDR2 (germline): GTSNPN, SVGIG (reference sequence). Trimming cost V 1 base and J 3 bases, with 9 bases left between them. Here the CDR3 reads CAWSDTEKETQYF. CDR3 nucleotide sequence: TGTGCCTGGAGTGATACAGAAAAAGAGACCCAGTACTTC.